A single sample gave rise to the 19 T cell receptor beta chains below, sequenced in a study of CD8 T cell repertoires and HIV-1 epitope variants. Antigens of these TCRs are unknown. Sequenced by immunoSEQ multiplex PCR; TCRdb stores in-frame clones only, minus some. The data contain 7,300 or so clones, roughly 61% of them singletons. Sequencing was done on a sample of cultured CD8+ T cells derived from PBMCs. The receptors derive from a male donor with HIV.

This clone was counted between two and nine times. The chain recombines TRBV4-2 with TRBJ2-7; D gene ambiguous. Germline values: CDR1 LGHNA, CDR2 YNFKEQ. This CDR3 contains 12 residues. V was pared by 5 bases and J by 6 bases, with 11 bases between. DNA of the CDR3: TGTGCCAGCAGCTACAGTCTGGGCGAGCAGTACTTC. This translates into CASSYSLGEQYF.

The V call is TRBV6-1, the J call TRBJ2-5; D possibly corresponds to TRBD1 (7 bases). CDR1 is MNHNS, CDR2 SASEGT, per germline. CDR3 length: 14 residues. Trimming cost V 3 bases and J 5 bases, with 13 bases left between them. CDR3 region: CASSDRGRLETQYF. The DNA for the CDR3 is TGTGCCAGCAGTGACAGGGGGAGGTTGGAGACCCAGTACTTC.

CDR3 residues: CASSPTSGSADTQYF. CDR3 DNA sequence: TGTGCCAGCAGCCCGACTAGCGGGAGTGCAGATACGCAGTATTTT. The gene calls are TRBV2 and TRBJ2-3; 12 nucleotides line up with TRBD2. The CDR3 length is 15 residues. J lost 4 bases, V lost 6 bases, and 5 bases had no gene match. Germline assignment: CDR1 SNHLY and CDR2 FYNNEI.

The gene calls are TRBV28 and TRBJ2-7, with 7 bases identical to TRBD1. Trimming took 4 bases from V and 1 from J; bases not matched to a gene: 10. This CDR3 is 16 amino acids long. From germline, CDR1 is MDHEN and CDR2 SYDVKM. Written as DNA, the CDR3 is TGTGCCAGCAGTTCGACTTCTCAGGGGGTTTCCTACGAGCAGTACTTC. It codes for CASSSTSQGVSYEQYF.

The V and J genes are TRBV29-1 and TRBJ2-5; TRBD2 is a possible D gene (6 bases). The CDR3 spans 16 residues. Germline V gene lookup returns CDR1 SQVTM and CDR2 ANQGSEA. V was clipped by 2 bases and J by 2 bases, with 18 bases between them. As DNA, the CDR3 is TGCAGCGTTGAATGGGTTAGCGGAAACCTGCAAGAGACCCAGTACTTC. Translation: CSVEWVSGNLQETQYF.

This clone appeared a few times. The rearrangement uses TRBV30 and TRBJ2-3; a weak D match, TRBD2 (6 bases). V was trimmed by 0 bases and J by 2 bases, leaving 12 bases between them. The CDR3 consists of 15 residues. Germline V gene sequence: CDR1 GTSNPN, CDR2 SVGIG (reference sequence). CDR3: CAWSVAGGTTDTQYF. CDR3 DNA: TGTGCCTGGAGTGTCGCTGGGGGGACCACAGATACGCAGTATTTT.

This chain connects TRBV9 to TRBJ2-5; D may be TRBD1 or TRBD2 (6 bases each). Germline CDR1 SGDLS, CDR2 YYNGEE. There are 15 residues in the CDR3. The ends were cut back, 3 bases at V and 7 bases at J, with 19 bases in the middle. CDR3 in amino acids: CASSGIKGGLGTQYF. The CDR3 region has the DNA TGTGCCAGCAGCGGAATTAAGGGGGGACTCGGGACCCAGTACTTC.

DNA for the CDR3: TGCGCCAGCACCGACGGGGGGGTCGGGGAGACCCAGTACTTC. Amino acid sequence: CASTDGGVGETQYF. The chain links TRBV10-2 to TRBJ2-5; 8 bases match TRBD2. The V segment lost 7 bases and the J segment 5 bases; nucleotides outside the gene matches: 9. The CDR3 length is 14 residues. The germline CDR1 and CDR2 sequences are WSHSY and SAAADI.

This clone is medium-sized within its sample. This chain joins TRBV6-5 and TRBJ2-1, with 12 bases fitting TRBD2. V shed 0 bases, J shed 7 bases, and the junction held 4 bases outside the gene matches. CDR1 is MNHEY, CDR2 SVGAGI, per germline. This CDR3 region has 16 residues. CDR3 protein: CASSYSTTSGGNEQFF. In nucleotides, the CDR3 is TGTGCCAGCAGTTACTCGACGACTAGCGGGGGTAATGAGCAGTTCTTC.

The chain joins TRBV27 to TRBJ2-3, with TRBD2 matching 14 bases. The trim removed 5 bases at V and 4 bases at J, leaving 11 bases unmatched. The CDR3 is made up of 18 amino acids. Per germline, CDR1 MNHEY and CDR2 SMNVEV (reference sequence). CDR3 bases: TGTGCCAGCAGTCTGAAACCGGGACTAGCGGGAGAGTCAGATACGCAGTATTTT. Its translation is CASSLKPGLAGESDTQYF.

The gene calls are TRBV2 and TRBJ2-7; weak D call: TRBD1 (5 bases). This CDR3 is built from 12 residues. Trimming shortened V by 3 bases and J by 3 bases, and 6 bases separated the two germline ends. The germline V gene has CDR1 SNHLY and CDR2 FYNNEI. CDR3 region: CASSEDNYEQYF. In DNA form, the CDR3 reads TGTGCCAGCAGTGAGGACAACTACGAGCAGTACTTC.

This chain links TRBV29-1 with TRBJ2-3; no clear D. Trimming stripped 4 bases from V and 2 bases from J, with 10 bases between. Germline V gene sequence: CDR1 SQVTM, CDR2 ANQGSEA. This CDR3 region has 13 residues. As DNA, the CDR3 is TGCAGCGTTGTCCTGGGATTCACAGATACGCAGTATTTT. Its protein product is CSVVLGFTDTQYF.

The chain recombines TRBV7-8 with TRBJ1-4; D ambiguous. Per the germline V gene, CDR1 is SGHVS and CDR2 is FQNEAQ. The CDR3 covers 14 residues. Between the trimmed V and J ends, which lost 5 bases and 8 bases, there was a span of 15 bases. The CDR3 loop reads CASSPGQRNEKLFF. For the CDR3, the DNA is TGTGCCAGCAGCCCCGGCCAGCGGAACGAAAAACTGTTTTTT.

V gene TRBV7-6 combines with J gene TRBJ2-7; no clear D. The germline CDR1 and CDR2 sequences are SGHVS and FNYEAQ. Between the trimmed V and J ends, which lost 3 bases and 4 bases, there was a span of 13 bases. The CDR3 is made up of 14 amino acids. The CDR3 coding sequence is TGTGCCAGCAGCTTCCTGGCCCGAGCATACGAGCAGTACTTC. Translating it yields CASSFLARAYEQYF.

This clone was detected once. This sequence joins TRBV28 and TRBJ2-7, with D unresolved. With 6 bases removed from V and 2 bases from J, the gap between germline ends came to 14 bases. The CDR3 is 14 amino acids. Germline CDR1 and CDR2: MDHEN and SYDVKM. Here the CDR3 reads CASSWLSPTYEQYF. The CDR3 bases are TGTGCCAGCAGCTGGTTGTCTCCCACCTACGAGCAGTACTTC.

V gene TRBV28 combines with J gene TRBJ1-2, with TRBD1 matching over 7 bases. J gave up 4 bases and V 6 bases, and 17 bases lay outside the gene matches. The CDR3 has 17 residues. The germline V gene encodes CDR1 MDHEN and CDR2 SYDVKM. CDR3 amino acids: CASSLRRGYRGFYGYTF. CDR3 DNA sequence: TGTGCCAGCAGCTTAAGGAGGGGATACAGGGGATTCTATGGCTACACCTTC.

This clone showed up just once. The chain is built from TRBV19 and TRBJ2-3; D call uncertain. The CDR3 runs 12 residues. The germline V gene has CDR1 LNHDA and CDR2 SQIVND (reference sequence). V lost 6 bases to trimming and J lost 6 bases, with 10 bases between them. CDR3: CASSQRPDTQYF. CDR3 DNA: TGTGCCAGTAGCCAGCGACCGGATACGCAGTATTTT.

The rearrangement links TRBV12-5 to TRBJ2-3, with 8 bases that match TRBD1. This CDR3 contains 18 residues. V shed 2 bases and J 1 base; nucleotides not matched to a gene: 11. Germline CDR1 reads LGHNT; CDR2 reads FRNRAP. The CDR3 DNA is TGTGCTAGTGGTTTGCAGACAGGGGAAGTTTTGGGCACAGATACGCAGTATTTT. It specifies CASGLQTGEVLGTDTQYF.

The chain employs TRBV10-3 and TRBJ1-1; unclear D gene. The CDR3 has 14 amino acids. The germline V gene has CDR1 ENHRY and CDR2 SYGVKD. V dropped 0 bases and J dropped 5 bases, with 10 bases sitting between them. The CDR3 bases are TGTGCCATCAGTGAGTCGGTTTCGGGTACTGAAGCTTTCTTT. It specifies CAISESVSGTEAFF.